One TCR beta chain is described in this entry. Its antigen remains unidentified. Qualities for individual bases were not recorded, and no much larger clone is one base off. CDR1 SEHNR and CDR2 FQNEAQ are derived from the germline V gene (reference sequence). From cysteine to phenylalanine, the CDR3 is 14 amino acids long. Here the CDR3 DNA is all that survives: 42 bases in frame from base 1. Trimming at the junction amounts to 1 base on V and 0 bases on J, and the germline ends lie 6 bases apart. This sample stems from a study of blood T cell repertoires in COVID-19 (TCRdb year 2020). Context from the whole study: Collaborator samples came from the United States, Italy and Spain and covered acute and convalescent phases of COVID-19. The repertoires were released in a freely available public database meant as a resource for research on the immune response to SARS-CoV-2. The prospective study material was composed of cDNA or gDNA derived from T cells, B-cell-depleted T cells, or PBMCs. Samples came from the ongoing ImmuneRACE study (first 160 participants) plus 1,254 subjects from 6 global collaborators. Subjects who had been exposed to COVID-19, were actively infected with it, or had recovered from it provided the deeply sampled blood TCRbeta repertoires that made up the dataset. Where HLA class I and class II types were available, the types were taken from metadata supplied by the sample provider, not from assay-based typing. The sample metadata nearly always contained a de-identified subject ID, COVID-19 status, age in years and sex. What the research found in general, with its limitations: Clinical and demographic metadata were provided uncurated, with the amount varying by source and participant.

The immunoSEQ Assay, a bias-controlled multiplex PCR, was used to amplify TCRbeta CDR3 regions from genomic DNA. Processing in the source paper ran as follows. The number of nucleated cells in each sample was estimated by amplification of reference gene primers within the assay. To quantify the absolute abundance of each unique TCRbeta CDR3 rearrangement, sequence reads were collapsed and filtered. For each sample, productive Simpson clonality was calculated as the square root of Simpson's diversity index across productive rearrangements. The source is immuneACCESS, and TCRdb retained only in-frame sequences with V and J called. Part of the clones is not carried over; for the studies checked, unresolved V genes explain less than half of this, and the remainder is unexplained. The V and J calls and clone size come from that table; D and trimming were worked out from the DNA. Counted in this sample were some 46,000 clones; 80% to 90% of them appeared once. The top ten constitute about a third of the sample.

One collaborating source in Seattle enrolled patients during active infection and followed them longitudinally through the course of disease. Each collaborating institution followed its own protocols to collect whole blood in K2EDTA tubes. For TCRbeta analysis, collaborator samples were shipped as frozen whole blood, as isolated PBMCs, or as DNA extracted from either sample type. This clonotype was obtained from a woman of 80 years or more with COVID-19, enrolled during active disease. The sequence joins TRBV7-9 to TRBJ2-5, with the D gene not confidently named. Sequenced: peripheral blood. Here the CDR3 is given as CASSLDNYQETQYF. The DNA sequence is as follows: TGTGCCAGCAGCTTAGATAACTACCAAGAGACCCAGTACTTC.